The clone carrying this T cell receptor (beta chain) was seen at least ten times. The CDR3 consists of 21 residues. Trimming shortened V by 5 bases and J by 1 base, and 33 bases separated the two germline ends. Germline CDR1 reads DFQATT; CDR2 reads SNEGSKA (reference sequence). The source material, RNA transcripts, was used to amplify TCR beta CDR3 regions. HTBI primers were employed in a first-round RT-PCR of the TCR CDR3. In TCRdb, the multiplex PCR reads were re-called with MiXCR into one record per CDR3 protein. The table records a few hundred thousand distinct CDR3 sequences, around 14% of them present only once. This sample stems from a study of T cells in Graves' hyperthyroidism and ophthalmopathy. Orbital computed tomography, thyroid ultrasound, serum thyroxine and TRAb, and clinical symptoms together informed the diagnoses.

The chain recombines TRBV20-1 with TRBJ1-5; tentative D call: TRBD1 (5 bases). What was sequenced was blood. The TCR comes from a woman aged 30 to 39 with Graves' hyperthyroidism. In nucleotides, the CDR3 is TGCAGTGCTGCCTATGAGGACCACCGTTCGGGGCAGACCTGGAGCAATCAGCCCCAGCATTTT. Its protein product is CSAAYEDHRSGQTWSNQPQHF.